Following are 28 T cell receptor beta chains from one sample sequenced in a study of T-cell memory formation after mild COVID-19. TCRdb reprocessed the 5' RACE reads via MiXCR and lists one record per CDR3 protein. Altogether around 450,000 distinct CDR3 sequences are present, roughly a quarter being singletons, with the ten largest covering roughly 8.9%. Sequencing was done on a sample of PBMCs or a T cell subset sorted from them (not recorded which). The origin of the receptors is an adult woman who had mild COVID-19 (a few samples of this study predate the infection). Cell type and time point are not known.

The gene calls are TRBV20-1 and TRBJ1-6, with TRBD1 matching 7 bases. This CDR3 contains 14 residues. Looked up from germline, CDR1 is DFQATT and CDR2 is SNEGSKA (reference sequence). With 6 bases clipped from V and 4 bases from J, the junction kept 6 bases outside the gene matches. CDR3 sequence: CSATGRGYNSPLHF. In DNA form, the CDR3 reads TGCAGTGCGACAGGGAGGGGGTATAATTCACCCCTCCACTTT.

The chain has TRBV7-9 and TRBJ1-2; D is undetermined. V was trimmed by 1 base and J by 4 bases, leaving 7 bases between them. Per germline, CDR1 SEHNR and CDR2 FQNEAQ (reference sequence). This CDR3 spans 13 amino acids. The CDR3 loop is CASSLEVPYGYTF. In nucleotides, the CDR3 is TGTGCCAGCAGCTTAGAGGTGCCCTATGGCTACACCTTC. Looking up the rest from reference TRBV7-9 and TRBJ1-2 gives the full variable domain: DTGVSQNPRHKITKRGQNVTFRCDPISEHNRLYWYRQTLGQGPEFLTYFQNEAQLEKSRLLSDRFSAERPKGSFSTLEIQRTEQGDSAMYLCASSLEVPYGYTFGSGTRLTVV.

The chain recombines TRBV6-1 with TRBJ1-4; D ambiguous. This CDR3 comprises 12 residues. Trimming removed 8 bases at V and 5 bases at J, with 9 bases between. Per germline, CDR1 MNHNS and CDR2 SASEGT. Here the CDR3 reads CASGFQNEKLFF. The CDR3 bases are TGTGCCAGCGGATTCCAGAATGAAAAACTGTTTTTT.

V is TRBV12-3 or TRBV12-4 and J is TRBJ2-5; D not certain. The CDR3 has 14 amino acids. Trimming removed 6 bases at V and 4 bases at J, with 15 bases between. Here the CDR3 DNA reads TGTGCCAGCAGATCGGGCCCTACACGAGAGACCCAGTACTTC. As protein: CASRSGPTRETQYF.

The sample holds many counts of this clonotype. This rearrangement joins TRBV5-1 to TRBJ2-7; 11 bases are a match to TRBD2. With V trimmed by 4 bases and J by 11 bases, 14 bases remained unmatched. The length of the CDR3 is 15 residues. From germline, CDR1 is SGHRS and CDR2 YFSETQ. CDR3 DNA sequence: TGCGCCAGCAGCCCGGGGACTAGCGGAACACTCAGGGAGTACTTC. This encodes CASSPGTSGTLREYF.

This clonotype was detected ten times or more. This chain links TRBV12-3 or TRBV12-4 with TRBJ2-7; TRBD2 might be the D (6 bases). Trimming shortened V by 6 bases and J by 4 bases, and 16 bases separated the two germline ends. The CDR3 has 14 residues. CDR3 region: CASRGTGRGYEQYF. The CDR3 DNA is TGTGCCAGCAGGGGGACTGGGAGAGGTTACGAGCAGTACTTC.

This rearrangement joins TRBV5-1 to TRBJ1-2; the D gene is possibly TRBD1 (6 bases). Trimming removed 4 bases from V and 4 bases from J, with 17 bases in between. The CDR3 totals 15 residues. Germline CDR1 and CDR2: SGHRS and YFSETQ. The CDR3 sequence: CASSVGDKLIYGYTF. In DNA, the CDR3 is TGCGCCAGCAGCGTAGGGGACAAGCTAATCTATGGCTACACCTTC.

The genes are TRBV20-1 and TRBJ1-5; D ambiguous. V lost 6 bases, J lost 6 bases, and 18 bases lay in between. The V gene's germline CDR1 is DFQATT and CDR2 SNEGSKA (reference sequence). This CDR3 region has 14 residues. The CDR3 sequence is CSAPPTGALQPQHF. The CDR3 DNA sequence: TGCAGTGCCCCTCCCACGGGTGCGCTTCAGCCCCAGCATTTT.

The CDR3 protein is CATSDFRSSRAGDTGELFF. The CDR3 coding sequence is TGTGCCACCAGTGATTTCCGCTCATCCAGGGCGGGGGACACCGGGGAGCTGTTTTTT. The genes are TRBV24-1 and TRBJ2-2, with 7 bases identical to TRBD2. CDR1 KGHDR and CDR2 SFDVKD come from the germline V gene. The ends lost 1 base at V and 3 bases at J; junction bases unmatched: 13. The CDR3 totals 19 residues.

This clonotype was seen only a few times. V gene TRBV7-9 combines with J gene TRBJ2-1, with 10 bases aligning to TRBD1. V lost 5 bases, J lost 14 bases, and 6 bases stayed unmatched. Germline loops: CDR1 SEHNR, CDR2 FQNEAQ (reference sequence). The CDR3 length is 12 residues. CDR3 DNA: TGTGCCAGCAGCCACCGACAGGGGGCTGAGTTCTTC. It is translated as CASSHRQGAEFF.

This clonotype was counted a few times. The chain uses TRBV7-2 and TRBJ1-3; D is unresolved. Germline V gene sequence: CDR1 SGHTA, CDR2 FQGNSA. The CDR3 consists of 13 residues. Trimming took 3 bases from V and 2 from J, leaving 5 bases between them. CDR3 loop: CASSFQTGNTIYF. In DNA form, the CDR3 reads TGTGCCAGCAGCTTCCAAACTGGAAACACCATATATTTT.

This clonotype was picked up one time. V and J are TRBV5-6 and TRBJ2-1, with TRBD2 matching 7 bases. The CDR3 consists of 13 residues. After removal of 3 bases from V and 6 bases from J, the junction contained 3 bases not matched to a gene. Germline V gene data show CDR1 as SGHDT and CDR2 as YYEEEE. CDR3 sequence reads: CASSSGGPNEQFF. CDR3 nucleotides: TGTGCCAGCAGCTCGGGAGGTCCCAATGAGCAGTTCTTC. Combining the CDR3 with reference TRBV5-6 and TRBJ2-1 gives the whole variable domain DAGVTQSPTHLIKTRGQQVTLRCSPKSGHDTVSWYQQALGQGPQFIFQYYEEEERQRGNFPDRFSGHQFPNYSSELNVNALLLGDSALYLCASSSGGPNEQFFGPGTRLTVL.

This clonotype showed up many times. The chain is built from TRBV12-3 or TRBV12-4 and TRBJ2-7; 9 bases map to TRBD1. The junction had 11 bases not matched to a gene; V was cut back by 5 bases and J by 3 bases. This CDR3 is 16 amino acids long. The CDR3 loop reads CASSPLGTGGGYEQYF. The DNA for the CDR3 is TGTGCCAGCAGTCCATTGGGAACAGGGGGCGGCTACGAGCAGTACTTC.

This clonotype is a singleton in its sample. The V call is TRBV21-1, the J call TRBJ2-1; TRBD1 is the table's D call and was not checked against the DNA. TRBV21-1 is deemed a pseudogene. The CDR3 totals 15 residues. CDR3 in DNA: TGTGCCAGCGGGGGGGGCGAGGTCAGCTACAATGAGCAGTTCTTC. It yields the protein CASGGGEVSYNEQFF.

This clonotype was seen a few times. The chain couples TRBV10-3 to TRBJ2-7, with D possibly being TRBD2 (6 bases). The germline CDR1 and CDR2 sequences are ENHRY and SYGVKD. The CDR3 contains 15 residues. Trimming removed 3 bases from V and 3 bases from J, with 15 bases in between. The CDR3 here is CAISDPGLPNYEQYF. CDR3 sequence (DNA): TGTGCCATCAGTGACCCGGGACTTCCTAACTACGAGCAGTACTTC.

The chain joins TRBV20-1 to TRBJ2-2; D ambiguous. Trimming left V 3 bases short and J 4 bases short, with 12 bases between. The germline CDR1 and CDR2 sequences are DFQATT and SNEGSKA (reference sequence). The CDR3 is made up of 14 amino acids. CDR3 region: CSASKGGSTGELFF. The CDR3 DNA reads TGCAGTGCTAGTAAGGGTGGTAGCACCGGGGAGCTGTTTTTT.

The CDR3 sequence is CASSSSLTGKPNEQFF. The CDR3 region has the DNA TGTGCCAGCAGCTCCTCCCTGACAGGGAAACCCAATGAGCAGTTCTTC. The chain links TRBV5-4 to TRBJ2-1; 7 bases are shared with TRBD1. Germline CDR1 reads SGHNT; CDR2 reads YYREEE (reference sequence). The length of the CDR3 is 16 residues. Unmatched junction bases numbered 12, after V lost 3 bases and J lost 6 bases.

This clonotype came up a few times. The chain combines TRBV20-1 with TRBJ2-5; 7 bases map to TRBD1. The junction had 8 bases not matched to a gene; V was cut back by 6 bases and J by 4 bases. The length of the CDR3 is 13 residues. In germline, CDR1 is DFQATT, CDR2 SNEGSKA (reference sequence). CDR3 sequence reads: CSAKRGGRETQYF. CDR3 coding DNA: TGCAGTGCCAAAAGAGGGGGCCGAGAGACCCAGTACTTC.

The chain carries TRBV20-1 and TRBJ2-2, with D perhaps being TRBD1 or TRBD2 (5 bases each). The ends were cut back, 5 bases at V and 5 bases at J, with 12 bases in the middle. CDR1 is DFQATT, CDR2 SNEGSKA, per germline (reference sequence). The CDR3 is 13 amino acids. CDR3 in amino acids: CSAGTRVTGELFF. CDR3 bases: TGCAGTGCTGGGACCCGAGTGACCGGGGAGCTGTTTTTT.

This sequence joins TRBV18 and TRBJ1-5; unclear D gene. The CDR3 loop spans 13 amino acids. Trimming left V 1 base short and J 5 bases short, with 6 bases between. Germline assignment: CDR1 KGHSH and CDR2 LQKENI. Here the CDR3 DNA reads TGTGCCAGCTCACCACACAAGGATCAGCCCCAGCATTTT. Residues: CASSPHKDQPQHF.

V and J are TRBV30 and TRBJ2-3; D might be TRBD1 or TRBD2, each matching 5 bases. With 8 bases removed from V and 2 bases from J, the gap between germline ends came to 23 bases. Germline V gene lookup returns CDR1 GTSNPN and CDR2 SVGIG (reference sequence). The CDR3 has 16 residues. As DNA, the CDR3 is TGTGCCGGGACGGTAGGGTCCCGAGGTGTCACAGATACGCAGTATTTT. Translating gives CAGTVGSRGVTDTQYF.

The chain has TRBV2 and TRBJ2-3; 7 nucleotides match TRBD1. The V and J ends lost 5 bases and 1 base, in that order; junction bases with no gene match: 9. Per germline, CDR1 SNHLY and CDR2 FYNNEI. The CDR3 consists of 16 residues. Here the CDR3 reads CASSPRTGLGTDTQYF. CDR3 DNA sequence: TGTGCCAGCAGTCCCAGGACAGGTTTAGGCACAGATACGCAGTATTTT.

This clonotype appeared a few times. The chain recombines TRBV6-5 with TRBJ1-2; D perhaps matches TRBD1 (5 bases). The V end was cut by 2 bases, the J end by 2 bases, with 15 bases between. The CDR3 consists of 16 residues. Germline V gene data show CDR1 as MNHEY and CDR2 as SVGAGI. The CDR3 nucleotides read TGTGCCAGCAGTTACAACGGGGGACCGCACAACTATGGCTACACCTTC. This gives the protein CASSYNGGPHNYGYTF.

The V gene is TRBV6-7, the J gene TRBJ1-1, with 11 nucleotides matching TRBD1. TRBV6-7 is identified as an open reading frame with a role that is uncertain. CDR3 size: 13 residues. Trimming cost V 6 bases and J 3 bases; bases outside gene matches: 0. The CDR3 protein is CASRDRGHTEAFF. The CDR3 nucleotides are TGTGCCAGCAGGGACAGGGGGCACACTGAAGCTTTCTTT.

The CDR3: CATSDARQGSYEQYF. As DNA, the CDR3 is TGTGCCACCAGTGATGCCCGACAGGGATCCTACGAGCAGTACTTC. This chain connects TRBV24-1 to TRBJ2-7; 7 nucleotides agree with TRBD1. Germline V gene data show CDR1 as KGHDR and CDR2 as SFDVKD. The ends lost 3 bases at V and 1 base at J; junction bases unmatched: 5. This CDR3 comprises 15 residues.

This chain links TRBV7-9 with TRBJ2-7; maybe TRBD2 (6 bases). The germline V gene has CDR1 SEHNR and CDR2 FQNEAQ (reference sequence). V lost 5 bases and J lost 1, with 12 bases in between. The CDR3 extends over 14 amino acids. CDR3 residues: CASSPTSWSYEQYF. CDR3 sequence (DNA): TGTGCCAGCAGCCCGACTAGTTGGTCCTACGAGCAGTACTTC.

The CDR3 bases are TGCAGTGCTAGAGATGGTAGGACAGGGGGTGGCATGGGCAATCAGCCCCAGCATTTT. As protein: CSARDGRTGGGMGNQPQHF. This rearrangement joins TRBV20-1 to TRBJ1-5, with 10 bases aligning to TRBD1. V lost 0 bases, J lost 2 bases, and 13 bases stayed unmatched. The CDR3 consists of 19 residues. CDR1 DFQATT and CDR2 SNEGSKA come from the germline V gene (reference sequence).

This clonotype was seen a few times. V usage is TRBV7-2 and J usage is TRBJ2-2, with 13 bases identical to TRBD2. V gave up 3 bases and J gave up 7 bases; unmatched junction bases: 11. Germline CDR1 is SGHTA and CDR2 is FQGNSA. The length of the CDR3 is 18 residues. CDR3 loop: CASSLELLAGGPIGELFF. CDR3 coding DNA: TGTGCCAGCAGCTTGGAACTACTAGCGGGGGGGCCCATCGGGGAGCTGTTTTTT. The full variable domain, completed using reference TRBV7-2 and TRBJ2-2, is GAGVSQSPSNKVTEKGKDVELRCDPISGHTALYWYRQSLGQGLEFLIYFQGNSAPDKSGLPSDRFSAERTGGSVSTLTIQRTQQEDSAVYLCASSLELLAGGPIGELFFGEGSRLTVL.